These 3 T cell receptor beta chains share one sample of origin, sequenced in a study of T cell repertoires in cytomegalovirus infection. These receptors' targets are unknown. TCRdb independently ran MiXCR on the reads; one entry per CDR3 protein. Among around 340,000 distinct CDR3 sequences listed, under 35% were seen once. This specimen consisted of cultured PBMCs, obtained from culture after CMV antigen stimulation. Receptors were obtained from a human donor in good health (CMV status not recorded). Some clones in this sample may be carry-over from other donors' samples.

The CDR3, as DNA: TGTGCCAGCAGTTTCTACAATGTGGAGACCCAGTACTTC. Translation gives CASSFYNVETQYF. This chain links TRBV28 with TRBJ2-5; D gene unclear. This CDR3 has 13 residues. The germline V gene encodes CDR1 MDHEN and CDR2 SYDVKM. V shed 3 bases and J shed 5 bases, with 10 bases lying between them.

A remark on this clonotype: Possible read error: a much larger clone is one base away. The chain carries TRBV5-1 and TRBJ2-6; D is ambiguous. CDR1 and CDR2 (germline): SGHRS, YFSETQ. The CDR3 is 18 residues long. The germline V and J ends were trimmed by 3 bases and 0 bases, with 16 bases remaining between them. The CDR3 DNA follows: TGCGCCAGCAGCTCAGGACGGGCCTATCTCTCTGGGGCCAACGTCCTGACTTTC. This sequence encodes CASSSGRAYLSGANVLTF.

This clonotype was counted only a few times. The rearrangement links TRBV20-1 to TRBJ2-3; 8 positions agree with TRBD1. This CDR3 contains 13 residues. Germline lookup yields CDR1 DFQATT and CDR2 SNEGSKA (reference sequence). J was trimmed by 9 bases and V by 0 bases; bases with no gene match: 5. CDR3 region: CSARDTGGRTQYF. The DNA for the CDR3 is TGCAGTGCTAGAGATACAGGGGGAAGAACGCAGTATTTT.